These T cell receptor beta chains were read from a single sample in a study of radiation and T cells in renal cell carcinoma. Data came from immunoSEQ multiplex PCR; TCRdb stores just in-frame clones and leaves some out. The sample yields 100,000 to 150,000 clones, around 85% seen once. The source material was blood, sampled from a patient whose treatment included radiotherapy and nephrectomy. The source is a man between 45 and 60 years old with renal cell carcinoma. Each CDR3 is given with its conserved first and last residue. D genes are given only for firm matches. Size is stated for part of the rows, as once, few or many counts, or as a class when the clone is expanded.

d_call	v_call	clone_size	j_call	cdr3_nt	cdr3_aa
-	TRBV19	-	TRBJ1-4	TGTGCCAGTAGACCCAACACAGGTGTGAGGAATGAAAAACTGTTTTTT	CASRPNTGVRNEKLFF
-	TRBV12-5	few	TRBJ1-1	TGTGCTAGTGGTTTGGGGTTGAACACTGAAGCTTTCTTT	CASGLGLNTEAFF
TRBD2	TRBV7-6	once	TRBJ2-7	TGTGCCAGCAGCCCTGCGGGGGGGGGATACGAGCAGTACTTC	CASSPAGGGYEQYF
-	TRBV5-6	few	TRBJ2-7	TGTGCCAGCAGCTTGATGGGGGACTCCTACGAGCAGTACTTC	CASSLMGDSYEQYF
TRBD2	TRBV10-3	-	TRBJ2-1	TGTGCCATCAGTGCGGGACTAGCGGGAGATTCTGAGCAGTTCTTC	CAISAGLAGDSEQFF
TRBD1	TRBV6-4	-	TRBJ2-3	TGTGCCAGCAGTGACAAAGGGGGCGCGGGCACAGATACGCAGTATTTT	CASSDKGGAGTDTQYF
TRBD2	TRBV4-2	-	TRBJ2-7	TGTGCCAGCAGCCAAGATCTGGCTAGCGGGGTCTCCTACGAGCAGTACTTC	CASSQDLASGVSYEQYF
TRBD1	TRBV28	-	TRBJ1-4	TGTGCCAGCAGTTTTTCCCCACCCCACACTGCCGGACAGGGTGATGAAAAACTGTTTTTT	CASSFSPPHTAGQGDEKLFF
TRBD1	TRBV5-4	-	TRBJ1-1	TGTGCCAGCAGCCCTAAACGACAGGGGGCGGTCACTGAAGCTTTCTTT	CASSPKRQGAVTEAFF
-	TRBV30	-	TRBJ1-6	TGTGCCTGGGTAATGTGGGGGGGAGATAATTCACCCCTCCACTTT	CAWVMWGGDNSPLHF
-	TRBV6-6	-	TRBJ1-1	TGTGCCAGCAGTTACTACAGGGCGGGCACTGAAGCTTTCTTT	CASSYYRAGTEAFF
-	TRBV11-1	-	TRBJ2-1	TGTGCCAGCAGCTCCCCGCCTGGGACTTGGACATTGAATGAGCAGTTCTTC	CASSSPPGTWTLNEQFF
TRBD1	TRBV10-3	-	TRBJ2-2	TGTGCCATCAGTGAACGGGGGACAGGGATAGGGGAGCTGTTTTTT	CAISERGTGIGELFF
TRBD1	TRBV9	-	TRBJ2-5	TGTGCCAGCAGCGTCGGCGGACAGGCCCAAGAGACCCAGTACTTC	CASSVGGQAQETQYF
-	TRBV29-1	-	TRBJ2-7	TGCAGCGCCGAGACTAGTACGGAGCACGAGCAGTACTTC	CSAETSTEHEQYF
-	TRBV2	-	TRBJ2-5	TGTGCCAGCAGTGGGGGGGACCCAGCACGCTTGTGGGGGACCCAGTACTTC	CASSGGDPARLWGTQYF
-	TRBV4-3	-	TRBJ2-7	TGCGCCAGCAGCCAAGATTCCGGGGTATCCTACGAGCAGTACTTC	CASSQDSGVSYEQYF
-	TRBV6-1	-	TRBJ1-5	TGTGCCAGCAGTGACTTCCCTGGCAGGGAAAGAACTCAGCCCCAGCATTTT	CASSDFPGRERTQPQHF
-	TRBV5-1	-	TRBJ2-1	TGCGCCAGCAGCTCCATAGACAGGGAGGGCAATGAGCAGTTCTTC	CASSSIDREGNEQFF
-	TRBV9	many	TRBJ1-2	TGTGCCAGCAGCGTAGAGCGGGGGGGCGGCTACACCTTC	CASSVERGGGYTF
TRBD1	TRBV27	-	TRBJ2-2	TGTGCCAGCAGTTTATACGGGACAGACCCCGGGGAGCTGTTTTTT	CASSLYGTDPGELFF
-	TRBV5-1	-	TRBJ2-1	TGCGCCAGCAGTGGGCAGCGGAACTCCTACAATGAGCAGTTCTTC	CASSGQRNSYNEQFF
-	TRBV30	few	TRBJ1-1	TGTGCCTGGAGTGTACTGAGGGGGAGTGAAGCTTTCTTT	CAWSVLRGSEAFF
-	TRBV18	-	TRBJ2-7	TGTGCCAGCTCACCGGGACATCCCTACGAGCAGTACTTC	CASSPGHPYEQYF
-	TRBV16	-	TRBJ1-5	TGTGCCAGCAGCCAATCTGAAGGTTATTCTCAGCCCCAGCATTTT	CASSQSEGYSQPQHF
-	TRBV5-8	-	TRBJ2-4	TGTGCCAGCAGCTCAAGGACATTACGCGGGGACATTCAGTACTTC	CASSSRTLRGDIQYF
-	TRBV25-1	-	TRBJ2-1	TGTGCCAGCAGTGAGGAGAAAGGGTACAATGAGCAGTTCTTC	CASSEEKGYNEQFF
-	TRBV5-1	-	TRBJ2-3	TGCGCCAGCAGCTTGGAGGGGCGGGGATGGAGCACAGATACGCAGTATTTT	CASSLEGRGWSTDTQYF
TRBD1	TRBV5-1	few	TRBJ1-1	TGCGCCAGCAGCAACGCCGGACAGGGCAATCCGAGGGCTTTCTTT	CASSNAGQGNPRAFF
TRBD1	TRBV5-1	-	TRBJ2-5	TGCGCCAGCAGCTTGGTGGGGACAGGGCCAGAGACCCAGTACTTC	CASSLVGTGPETQYF
-	TRBV7-9	-	TRBJ2-1	TGTGCCAGCAGCTCTCCTGAAAAGCAGTTCTTC	CASSSPEKQFF
-	TRBV29-1	-	TRBJ2-3	TGCAGCGTTGAAGCGGGGAGCACAGATACGCAGTATTTT	CSVEAGSTDTQYF
-	TRBV27	-	TRBJ2-1	TGTGCCAGCAGTTACACAGGGTTACCTCTCAACTCCTACAATGAGCAGTTCTTC	CASSYTGLPLNSYNEQFF
-	TRBV19	few	TRBJ1-6	TGTGCCAGTAGACCGTCCCGAAAAGATAATTCACCCCTCCACTTT	CASRPSRKDNSPLHF
-	TRBV19	-	TRBJ2-3	TGTGCCAGTAGTATAGACCCCAGCACAGATACGCAGTATTTT	CASSIDPSTDTQYF
-	TRBV7-9	-	TRBJ2-5	TGTGCCAGCAGCTTAGAAATTTCGTCAAACCAAGAGACCCAGTACTTC	CASSLEISSNQETQYF
-	TRBV4-1	few	TRBJ2-1	TGCGCCAGCGCCTTGGGAGAGGGCTCTGGGATCAATGAGCAGTTCTTC	CASALGEGSGINEQFF
TRBD2	TRBV7-8	-	TRBJ2-1	TGTGCCAGCAGCTTAGGTGCTAGCGGGACCTACAATGAGCAGTTCTTC	CASSLGASGTYNEQFF
TRBD1	TRBV28	-	TRBJ2-7	TGTGCCAGCATACCTGAACCGGGACAGGATACCTCCTACGAGCAGTACTTC	CASIPEPGQDTSYEQYF
-	TRBV9	few	TRBJ1-1	TGTGCCAGCAGCGTAGGTGGGGGCGCGACTGAAGCTTTCTTT	CASSVGGGATEAFF
-	TRBV7-2	-	TRBJ2-7	TGTGCCAGCAGCTTAGGACTATTCTCCTACGAGCAGTACTTC	CASSLGLFSYEQYF
-	TRBV10-1	-	TRBJ2-7	TGCGCCAGCAGTGAGTCTGGGGGGGCTGAGGAGCAGTACTTC	CASSESGGAEEQYF
-	TRBV6-5	-	TRBJ1-1	TGTGCCAGCAGTTACACAGGGTTTGTCACTGAAGCTTTCTTT	CASSYTGFVTEAFF
-	TRBV6-1	-	TRBJ1-4	TGTGCCAGCACCTGGGGGACCAATAATGAAAAACTGTTTTTT	CASTWGTNNEKLFF
TRBD1	TRBV5-4	-	TRBJ2-3	TGTGCCAGCAGCTCGCCGGGACAGGTCACAGATACGCAGTATTTT	CASSSPGQVTDTQYF
-	TRBV7-8	-	TRBJ1-2	TGTGCCAGCAGCTCTGGAGACTATGGCTACACCTTC	CASSSGDYGYTF
-	TRBV5-8	many	TRBJ2-1	TGTGCCAGCAGCAACTATCAAAATGAGCAGTTCTTC	CASSNYQNEQFF
TRBD1	TRBV5-1	-	TRBJ1-2	TGCGCCAGCCGACAGGGGGCGAACTATGGCTACACCTTC	CASRQGANYGYTF